This is a list of T cell receptor beta chains from one sample in a study of regulatory T cells in long-lasting Graves disease. One entry per CDR3 protein, called by TCRdb with MiXCR from the multiplex PCR reads. The data contain 350,000 to 500,000 distinct CDR3 sequences, around 20% of them singletons. Source: peripheral blood mononuclear cells (PBMCs), taken when the disease was refractory, from a patient treated with antithyroid drugs. Every receptor here comes from a female donor with Graves disease. Each CDR3 is given with its conserved first and last residue. Fields, in order: clone size, J gene, V gene, D gene, CDR3 protein, CDR3 DNA. A D gene is named only where the DNA matches it firmly. Clone size is shown for a subset of rows, as once, few, many or a class of expanded clone.

size: few
J: TRBJ2-5
V: TRBV15
D: TRBD2
CDR3: CATSLTSGSGAQYF
DNA: TGTGCCACCAGCTTGACTAGCGGCTCCGGGGCCCAGTACTTC

size: .
J: TRBJ2-1
V: TRBV3-1
D: .
CDR3: CASRLNTLGDEQFF
DNA: TGTGCCAGCAGACTAAATACTCTCGGCGATGAGCAGTTCTTC

size: .
J: TRBJ2-1
V: TRBV7-6
D: .
CDR3: CASSSPDQIPNNEQFF
DNA: TGTGCCAGCAGCTCACCCGATCAAATTCCCAACAATGAGCAGTTCTTC

size: .
J: TRBJ2-1
V: TRBV18
D: .
CDR3: CASSPSDKTLPYNEQFF
DNA: TGTGCCAGCTCACCTTCAGACAAAACCCTTCCTTACAATGAGCAGTTCTTC

size: many
J: TRBJ1-5
V: TRBV20-1
D: .
CDR3: CSARELNQPQHF
DNA: TGCAGTGCTAGGGAACTGAATCAGCCCCAGCATTTT

size: few
J: TRBJ2-6
V: TRBV5-5
D: .
CDR3: CASSFSGAGANVLTF
DNA: TGTGCCAGCAGCTTCTCAGGTGCCGGGGCCAACGTCCTGACTTTC

size: many
J: TRBJ2-2
V: TRBV2
D: TRBD2
CDR3: CAGGGRRTGELFF
DNA: TGTGCTGGGGGGGGGAGGCGCACCGGGGAGCTGTTTTTT

size: .
J: TRBJ1-3
V: TRBV11-2
D: .
CDR3: CASSLWRVDNSSLSGNTIYF
DNA: TGTGCCAGCAGCTTATGGCGGGTGGACAACTCTTCGCTCTCTGGAAACACCATATATTTT

size: .
J: TRBJ2-2
V: TRBV5-1
D: .
CDR3: CASRLEQQTGELFF
DNA: TGCGCCAGCAGACTTGAGCAACAGACCGGGGAGCTGTTTTTT

size: .
J: TRBJ2-1
V: TRBV5-1
D: TRBD2
CDR3: CASSLALAGYNEQFF
DNA: TGCGCCAGCAGCTTGGCACTAGCGGGTTACAATGAGCAGTTCTTC

size: few
J: TRBJ2-7
V: TRBV20-1
D: TRBD1
CDR3: CSARVRTGGYEQYF
DNA: TGCAGTGCTAGAGTCAGGACAGGGGGGTACGAGCAGTACTTC

size: .
J: TRBJ1-5
V: TRBV20-1
D: .
CDR3: CSARDVSNQPQHF
DNA: TGCAGTGCGAGGGACGTAAGCAATCAGCCCCAGCATTTT

size: .
J: TRBJ2-3
V: TRBV7-6
D: TRBD2
CDR3: CASSFLAGVANTQYF
DNA: TGTGCCAGCAGCTTCCTAGCGGGAGTGGCGAATACGCAGTATTTT

size: .
J: TRBJ2-2
V: TRBV27
D: .
CDR3: CASSLPRGAQDTGELFF
DNA: TGTGCCAGCAGCTTGCCCAGGGGCGCCCAAGACACCGGGGAGCTGTTTTTT

size: .
J: TRBJ2-5
V: TRBV7-2
D: TRBD2
CDR3: CASNSGTSKETQYF
DNA: TGTGCCAGCAACTCCGGGACTAGTAAGGAGACCCAGTACTTC

size: .
J: TRBJ2-1
V: TRBV28
D: .
CDR3: CASSVNEQFF
DNA: TGTGCCAGCAGTGTTAATGAGCAGTTCTTC

size: few
J: TRBJ2-2
V: TRBV5-6
D: TRBD1
CDR3: CASSRGQGNGELFF
DNA: TGTGCCAGCAGCCGAGGACAGGGGAACGGGGAGCTGTTTTTT

size: .
J: TRBJ2-5
V: TRBV20-1
D: .
CDR3: CSAERGMTQETQYF
DNA: TGCAGTGCTGAACGCGGGATGACTCAAGAGACCCAGTACTTC

size: many
J: TRBJ2-6
V: TRBV6-1
D: .
CDR3: CASSKEMQGNPSGANVLTF
DNA: TGTGCCAGCAGTAAAGAAATGCAGGGTAACCCCTCTGGGGCCAACGTCCTGACTTTC

size: many
J: TRBJ1-5
V: TRBV28
D: .
CDR3: CASSRDIPSNQPQHF
DNA: TGTGCCAGCAGTCGGGACATCCCTAGCAATCAGCCCCAGCATTTT

size: few
J: TRBJ2-7
V: TRBV7-2
D: TRBD2
CDR3: CASSFLTSVGEQYF
DNA: TGTGCCAGCAGCTTTTTGACTAGCGTGGGGGAGCAGTACTTC

size: .
J: TRBJ2-7
V: TRBV3-1
D: .
CDR3: CASSQAVSGLLEQYF
DNA: TGTGCCAGCAGCCAAGCCGTAAGCGGATTGTTGGAGCAGTACTTC

size: few
J: TRBJ1-3
V: TRBV28
D: .
CDR3: CASSLDSGAGNTIYF
DNA: TGTGCCAGCAGTTTAGATTCAGGGGCTGGAAACACCATATATTTT

size: many
J: TRBJ2-7
V: TRBV3-1
D: TRBD2
CDR3: CASSQLAESYEQYF
DNA: TGTGCCAGCAGCCAACTAGCGGAAAGCTACGAGCAGTACTTC

size: .
J: TRBJ2-4
V: TRBV29-1
D: TRBD1
CDR3: CSARDRDANIQYF
DNA: TGCAGCGCCCGGGACAGGGACGCAAACATTCAGTACTTC

size: many
J: TRBJ1-4
V: TRBV15
D: .
CDR3: CATSRAQDLNEKLFF
DNA: TGTGCCACCAGCAGAGCCCAGGACCTTAATGAAAAACTGTTTTTT

size: .
J: TRBJ2-7
V: TRBV9
D: TRBD1
CDR3: CASSVEGASSGEQYF
DNA: TGTGCCAGCAGCGTAGAGGGGGCCTCTTCGGGCGAGCAGTACTTC

size: many
J: TRBJ2-4
V: TRBV27
D: TRBD1
CDR3: CASSPGQALAKNIQYF
DNA: TGTGCCAGCAGTCCCGGACAGGCCCTGGCCAAAAACATTCAGTACTTC

size: many
J: TRBJ2-2
V: TRBV7-3
D: .
CDR3: CASSSHRATGELFF
DNA: TGTGCCAGCAGCTCCCACAGGGCCACCGGGGAGCTGTTTTTT

size: many
J: TRBJ1-4
V: TRBV28
D: TRBD1
CDR3: CASSHVRTGGQKLFF
DNA: TGTGCCAGCAGCCACGTCAGGACAGGGGGCCAAAAACTGTTTTTT

size: few
J: TRBJ1-5
V: TRBV7-2
D: .
CDR3: CASSPPRVNQPQHF
DNA: TGTGCCAGCAGCCCCCCCCGGGTCAATCAGCCCCAGCATTTT

size: .
J: TRBJ2-7
V: TRBV2
D: .
CDR3: CASKERDNSYEQYF
DNA: TGTGCCAGCAAAGAGAGGGACAACTCCTACGAGCAGTACTTC

size: .
J: TRBJ2-3
V: TRBV25-1
D: .
CDR3: CASSEYFIGEQDTQYF
DNA: TGTGCCAGCAGTGAATATTTCATCGGAGAACAAGATACGCAGTATTTT

size: few
J: TRBJ2-3
V: TRBV7-9
D: TRBD2
CDR3: CASSSLAGTDTQYF
DNA: TGTGCCAGCAGCTCTCTAGCGGGGACAGATACGCAGTATTTT

size: once
J: TRBJ2-1
V: TRBV2
D: TRBD2
CDR3: CASSDRREDNEQFF
DNA: TGTGCCAGCAGTGATCGGCGGGAGGACAATGAGCAGTTCTTC

size: many
J: TRBJ1-6
V: TRBV20-1
D: .
CDR3: CSARDPVNSPLHF
DNA: TGCAGTGCTAGAGATCCCGTTAATTCACCCCTCCACTTT

size: .
J: TRBJ2-3
V: TRBV4-1
D: .
CDR3: CASSQDRGPITDTQYF
DNA: TGCGCCAGCAGCCAAGACCGAGGGCCGATCACAGATACGCAGTATTTT

size: few
J: TRBJ1-5
V: TRBV5-8
D: .
CDR3: CASSHWGSNQPQHF
DNA: TGTGCCAGCAGCCACTGGGGGTCCAATCAGCCCCAGCATTTT

size: .
J: TRBJ2-5
V: TRBV5-4
D: .
CDR3: CASSRWGTGKQETQYF
DNA: TGTGCCAGCAGCCGGTGGGGAACAGGGAAACAAGAGACCCAGTACTTC